These 13 T cell receptor beta chains share one sample of origin, sequenced in a study of T cell changes during pregnancy in multiple sclerosis (dated by TCRdb to about 2019). The library came from the immunoSEQ multiplex PCR assay. TCRdb retrieved this table from immuneACCESS and kept in-frame rearrangements only. Not all clones are present; in checked studies, unresolved V genes account for under half, and no reason is known for the remainder. The sample yields about 77,000 clones; about 89% were counted once. The ten largest clones take up about 1.9% of the sample. Specimen: peripheral blood, collected before pregnancy. Source of these receptors: a female donor with multiple sclerosis, enrolled in a pregnancy study.

The chain recombines TRBV10-3 with TRBJ2-7; 7 bases agree with TRBD1. Germline-derived CDR1 and CDR2 are ENHRY and SYGVKD. This CDR3 region has 16 residues. V dropped 2 bases and J dropped 3; count of bases not matched to a gene: 10. CDR3 sequence reads: CAISEPSRDSGYEQYF. The CDR3 nucleotides read TGTGCCATCAGTGAGCCAAGCCGGGACAGTGGCTACGAGCAGTACTTC.

The V and J genes are TRBV7-9 and TRBJ1-2, with a weak D call TRBD1 (5 bases). In germline, CDR1 is SEHNR, CDR2 FQNEAQ (reference sequence). Trimming took 0 bases from V and 8 from J, leaving 10 bases between them. CDR3 size: 13 residues. The CDR3 spells CASSLARGSGYTF. Written as DNA, the CDR3 is TGTGCCAGCAGCTTAGCGCGGGGGAGCGGCTACACCTTC.

This clone appeared once. This sequence joins TRBV6-5 and TRBJ1-2; 10 bases are shared with TRBD1. The CDR3 is 15 residues long. V lost 2 bases, J lost 2 bases, and 2 bases stayed unmatched. Germline CDR1 and CDR2: MNHEY and SVGAGI. CDR3 sequence (DNA): TGTGCCAGCAGTTACCAGGGACAGGGGAACTATGGCTACACCTTC. Protein sequence: CASSYQGQGNYGYTF.

The chain has TRBV9 and TRBJ2-1; D is unclear. The CDR3 sequence is 14 residues long. Germline V gives CDR1 SGDLS, CDR2 YYNGEE. V was clipped by 2 bases and J by 0 bases, with 6 bases between them. For the CDR3, the DNA is TGTGCCAGCAGCGTTTCCGGCTCCTACAATGAGCAGTTCTTC. It yields the protein CASSVSGSYNEQFF.

Here the CDR3 reads CASSLPQRRGLLINEQFF. CDR3 DNA: TGTGCCAGCAGCCTCCCTCAGAGAAGGGGACTATTAATCAATGAGCAGTTCTTC. The chain couples TRBV7-2 to TRBJ2-1, with 7 nucleotides matching TRBD2. The CDR3 length is 18 residues. Germline lookup yields CDR1 SGHTA and CDR2 FQGNSA. Trimming cost V 5 bases and J 6 bases; bases outside gene matches: 19.

The chain joins TRBV2 to TRBJ1-1; weak D call: TRBD1 (5 bases). Germline V CDR1 and CDR2: SNHLY, FYNNEI. The CDR3 is 14 amino acids. Trimming removed 8 bases from V and 0 bases from J, with 13 bases in between. In DNA form, the CDR3 reads TGTGCCAGCGGCGACTTACAGGTGAACACTGAAGCTTTCTTT. Its translation: CASGDLQVNTEAFF.

The chain couples TRBV18 to TRBJ2-1, with D hard to call. V was trimmed by 3 bases and J by 0 bases, leaving 15 bases between them. The CDR3 sequence is 17 residues long. From germline, CDR1 is KGHSH and CDR2 LQKENI. The CDR3: CASSPRHSSSSYNEQFF. The CDR3 DNA follows: TGTGCCAGCTCACCGCGTCACTCCTCAAGCTCCTACAATGAGCAGTTCTTC.

The chain employs TRBV30 and TRBJ2-1, with D possibly being TRBD1 (5 bases). V lost 0 bases to trimming and J lost 3 bases, with 12 bases between them. Germline assignment: CDR1 GTSNPN and CDR2 SVGIG (reference sequence). The CDR3 totals 15 residues. CDR3 residues: CAWSVDLDSYNEQFF. For the CDR3, the DNA is TGTGCCTGGAGTGTAGATCTCGACAGCTACAATGAGCAGTTCTTC.

This clone was counted a single time. The chain employs TRBV6-4 and TRBJ2-1; perhaps TRBD1 as D (6 bases). This CDR3 is built from 13 residues. Deletions cut 5 bases from V and 6 bases from J, with 11 bases between. Germline CDR1 is MRHNA and CDR2 is SNTAGT. CDR3 sequence reads: CASSLEGGNEQFF. The CDR3 DNA reads TGTGCCAGCAGTCTGGAAGGGGGCAATGAGCAGTTCTTC.

The V gene is TRBV19, the J gene TRBJ1-1; 9 bases are a match to TRBD1. Germline V gene sequence: CDR1 LNHDA, CDR2 SQIVND (reference sequence). This CDR3 is 16 amino acids long. J gave up 4 bases and V 3 bases, and 9 bases lay outside the gene matches. The CDR3, as DNA: TGTGCCAGTAGTATTAGGGGACAGGGATCCGGCACTGAAGCTTTCTTT. Translated, it gives CASSIRGQGSGTEAFF.

This clone was detected once. This chain uses TRBV28 with TRBJ2-7; 8 nucleotides match TRBD2. Germline trimming cut 4 bases from V and 3 bases from J; bases unmatched to any gene: 14. The CDR3 consists of 17 residues. Germline V gene lookup returns CDR1 MDHEN and CDR2 SYDVKM. CDR3 loop: CASSSREGVGWDYEQYF. The CDR3 coding sequence is TGTGCCAGCAGTTCCCGGGAGGGGGTAGGGTGGGACTACGAGCAGTACTTC.

The CDR3 sequence: CASSQSNRGGLNEQFF. The DNA of the CDR3 is TGCGCCAGCAGTCAATCGAACCGGGGGGGCCTCAATGAGCAGTTCTTC. The chain joins TRBV23-1 to TRBJ2-1; 8 bases fit TRBD2. TRBV23-1 is an ORF, with its function uncertain. Trimming took 0 bases from V and 6 from J; bases not matched to a gene: 7. The CDR3 loop spans 16 amino acids.

V and J are TRBV6-5 and TRBJ2-1; TRBD1 is a possible D gene (5 bases). The CDR3 loop spans 15 amino acids. Deletions cut 7 bases from V and 5 bases from J, with 18 bases between. Per the germline V gene, CDR1 is MNHEY and CDR2 is SVGAGI. CDR3 residues: CASTDPGRVHNEQFF. The CDR3 nucleotides read TGTGCCAGCACCGACCCCGGCAGGGTACACAATGAGCAGTTCTTC.